One and the same sample provided the 15 T cell receptor beta chains below, sequenced in a study of T cells in Graves' hyperthyroidism and ophthalmopathy. TCR beta CDR3 regions were amplified from RNA. During a first-round RT-PCR of the TCR CDR3, the HTBI primer set was used. TCRdb recomputed calls from the multiplex PCR reads with MiXCR, one row per CDR3 protein. The sample shows hundreds of thousands of distinct CDR3 sequences, 13% to 15% of them seen only once. The sample taken for sequencing was blood. Receptors were obtained from a woman aged 50 to 60 with Graves' ophthalmopathy.

This clonotype has ten or more counts. The V call is TRBV6-1, the J call TRBJ2-3; TRBD2 is a possible D gene (6 bases). There are 16 residues in the CDR3. Per germline, CDR1 MNHNS and CDR2 SASEGT. V was pared by 4 bases and J by 0 bases, with 14 bases between. The CDR3 spells CASSGTSKYSTDTQYF. The CDR3 DNA follows: TGTGCCAGCAGTGGAACTAGCAAGTATAGCACAGATACGCAGTATTTT.

This clonotype occurred a few times. V is TRBV28 and J is TRBJ1-1; the D gene is possibly TRBD1 (5 bases). The CDR3 covers 13 residues. From germline, CDR1 is MDHEN and CDR2 SYDVKM. The V end was cut by 4 bases, the J end by 6 bases, with 12 bases between. CDR3 bases: TGTGCCAGCAGTTCATGGGGGGTAGCTGAAGCTTTCTTT. Protein product: CASSSWGVAEAFF.

This clonotype was observed at least ten times. The genes are TRBV4-2 and TRBJ1-1; D not certain. This CDR3 region has 14 residues. Trimming cost V 1 base and J 1 base, with 7 bases left between them. CDR1 is LGHNA, CDR2 YNFKEQ, per germline. CDR3 protein: CASSQVRENTEAFF. The DNA for the CDR3 is TGTGCCAGCAGCCAAGTGCGGGAGAACACTGAAGCTTTCTTT.

This clonotype was recorded a few times. The J gene is TRBJ1-3, the V gene TRBV6-5; D uncertain. V gave up 2 bases and J gave up 2 bases, with 13 bases separating them. Germline V lookup: CDR1 MNHEY, CDR2 SVGAGI. The CDR3 consists of 16 residues. The CDR3 DNA follows: TGTGCCAGCAGTTACCGCGGGAGGGAAGCTGGAAACACCATATATTTT. The encoded protein is CASSYRGREAGNTIYF.

This clonotype was seen many times. V is TRBV18 and J is TRBJ2-1, with 7 nucleotides matching TRBD1. V shed 3 bases and J 4 bases; nucleotides not matched to a gene: 12. The germline CDR1 and CDR2 sequences are KGHSH and LQKENI. The CDR3 length is 17 residues. This CDR3 is CASSPSTQGGPYNEQFF. The DNA of the CDR3 is TGTGCCAGCTCACCTTCTACCCAAGGGGGCCCATACAATGAGCAGTTCTTC.

This clonotype has a handful of counts. The chain uses TRBV5-4 and TRBJ2-7; possibly TRBD1 for D (8 bases). The V and J ends lost 7 bases and 1 base respectively, with 15 bases between them. CDR1 is SGHNT and CDR2 is YYREEE in the germline V gene (reference sequence). CDR3 length: 14 residues. The CDR3 nucleotides read TGTGCCAGCGCTACAGGGGGGGTTTCCTACGAGCAGTACTTC. Its translation: CASATGGVSYEQYF.

This clonotype was detected ten times or more. The chain recombines TRBV27 with TRBJ1-2, with 9 bases aligning to TRBD1. The V segment lost 3 bases and the J segment 7 bases; nucleotides outside the gene matches: 3. The CDR3 has 13 amino acids. The germline CDR1 and CDR2 sequences are MNHEY and SMNVEV (reference sequence). The CDR3 DNA is TGTGCCAGCAGTTTGGGACAGGGTCGTGGCTACACCTTC. Its translation is CASSLGQGRGYTF.

This clonotype was counted at least ten times. The chain couples TRBV9 to TRBJ2-1, with TRBD2 matching over 14 bases. This CDR3 has 16 amino acids. Germline CDR1 is SGDLS and CDR2 is YYNGEE. The ends lost 3 bases at V and 6 bases at J; junction bases unmatched: 5. The CDR3 DNA follows: TGTGCCAGCAGCGAGAGTGGACTAGCGGGAGGCAATGAGCAGTTCTTC. Translated: CASSESGLAGGNEQFF.

In this sample, this clonotype turned up many times. CDR3 coding DNA: TGTGCCAGCAGGACGCGACTAGGGGGCTTCAGCACAGATACGCAGTATTTT. Amino acid sequence: CASRTRLGGFSTDTQYF. The gene calls are TRBV5-8 and TRBJ2-3, with D perhaps matching TRBD1 (7 bases). CDR1 is SGHTS, CDR2 YDEGEE, per germline. V lost 5 bases, J lost 0 bases, and 19 bases lay in between. The CDR3 runs 17 residues.

Concerning this clonotype: The junction departs from the called germline gene at one end, perhaps through a read error. The J gene is TRBJ2-1, the V gene TRBV27; tentative D call: TRBD2 (6 bases). Germline V gene data show CDR1 as MNHEY and CDR2 as SMNVEV (reference sequence). The CDR3 spans 15 residues. The DNA for the CDR3 is TGTGTCAGCAGTTTGGTGGCGGGGTCCTACAATGAGCAGTTCTTC. It specifies CVSSLVAGSYNEQFF.

This clonotype was seen at least ten times. The rearrangement links TRBV28 to TRBJ1-5, with TRBD1 as a possible D gene (5 bases). Trimming left V 9 bases short and J 1 base short, with 16 bases between. Germline V gene data show CDR1 as MDHEN and CDR2 as SYDVKM. The CDR3 consists of 15 residues. The chain's CDR3 is CASLRSGLSNQPQHF. The CDR3 bases are TGTGCCAGTTTAAGGTCAGGGTTGAGCAATCAGCCCCAGCATTTT.

This clonotype was seen at least ten times. The chain combines TRBV27 with TRBJ1-1; weak D call: TRBD1 (6 bases). This CDR3 region has 15 residues. CDR1 MNHEY and CDR2 SMNVEV come from the germline V gene (reference sequence). V lost 2 bases and J lost 3, with 13 bases in between. CDR3 loop: CASSLRDKGHTEAFF. The CDR3 nucleotides are TGTGCCAGCAGTTTAAGGGACAAGGGCCACACTGAAGCTTTCTTT.

This clonotype was counted at least ten times. The J gene is TRBJ2-7, the V gene TRBV30, with D possibly TRBD1 on 6 matching bases. The CDR3 is made up of 14 amino acids. The germline V gene has CDR1 GTSNPN and CDR2 SVGIG (reference sequence). V was shortened by 0 bases and J by 6 bases, with 15 bases between the two germline ends. The CDR3 here is CAWSVGQGLTEQYF. The CDR3 nucleotides are TGTGCCTGGAGTGTTGGCCAGGGGCTGACCGAGCAGTACTTC.

The V and J genes are TRBV7-3 and TRBJ2-2, with 12 bases identical to TRBD2. Germline CDR1 reads SGHTA; CDR2 reads FQGTGA. This CDR3 has 16 residues. The V gene end was trimmed by 3 bases and the J gene end by 6 bases; junction bases not matched to a gene: 5. The CDR3 reads CASSFPTSGRPGELFF. The CDR3 nucleotides read TGTGCCAGCAGCTTCCCGACTAGCGGGAGACCCGGGGAGCTGTTTTTT.

This clonotype was recorded many times. The chain recombines TRBV20-1 with TRBJ2-7; D is undetermined. V shed 2 bases and J shed 0 bases, with 5 bases lying between them. This CDR3 region has 12 residues. CDR1 DFQATT and CDR2 SNEGSKA come from the germline V gene (reference sequence). The CDR3 nucleotides read TGCAGTGCTAGACTCGACTCCTACGAGCAGTACTTC. It yields the protein CSARLDSYEQYF.